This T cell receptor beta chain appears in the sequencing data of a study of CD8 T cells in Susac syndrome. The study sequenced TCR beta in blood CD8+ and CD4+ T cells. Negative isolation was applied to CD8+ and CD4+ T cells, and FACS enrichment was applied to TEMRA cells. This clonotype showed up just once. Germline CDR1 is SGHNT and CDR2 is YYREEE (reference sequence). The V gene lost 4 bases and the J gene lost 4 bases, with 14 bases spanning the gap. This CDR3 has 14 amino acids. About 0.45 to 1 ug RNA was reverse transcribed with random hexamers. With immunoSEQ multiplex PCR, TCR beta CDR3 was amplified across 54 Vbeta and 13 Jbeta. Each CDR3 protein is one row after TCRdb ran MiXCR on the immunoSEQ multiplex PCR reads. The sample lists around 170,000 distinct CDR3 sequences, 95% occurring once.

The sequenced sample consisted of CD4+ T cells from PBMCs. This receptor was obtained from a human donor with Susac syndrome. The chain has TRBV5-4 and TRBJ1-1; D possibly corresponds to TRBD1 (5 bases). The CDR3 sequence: CASSPSGPGTEAFF. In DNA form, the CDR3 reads TGTGCCAGCAGCCCTTCGGGACCGGGCACTGAAGCTTTCTTT.